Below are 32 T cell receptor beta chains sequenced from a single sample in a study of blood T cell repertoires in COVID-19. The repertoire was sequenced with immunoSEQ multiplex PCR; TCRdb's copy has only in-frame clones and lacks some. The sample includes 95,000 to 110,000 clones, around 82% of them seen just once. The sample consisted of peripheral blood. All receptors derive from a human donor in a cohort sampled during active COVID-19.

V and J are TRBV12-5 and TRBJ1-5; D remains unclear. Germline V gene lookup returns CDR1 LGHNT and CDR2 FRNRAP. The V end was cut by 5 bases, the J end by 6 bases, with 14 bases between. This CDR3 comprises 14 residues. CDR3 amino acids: CASGPGLAGQPQHF. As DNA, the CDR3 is TGTGCTAGTGGTCCAGGACTCGCGGGTCAGCCCCAGCATTTT.

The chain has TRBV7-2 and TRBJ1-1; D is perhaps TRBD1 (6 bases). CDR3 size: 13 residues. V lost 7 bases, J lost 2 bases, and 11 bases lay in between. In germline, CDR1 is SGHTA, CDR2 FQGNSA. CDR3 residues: CASIMTGNTEAFF. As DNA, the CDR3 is TGTGCCAGCATCATGACAGGTAACACTGAAGCTTTCTTT.

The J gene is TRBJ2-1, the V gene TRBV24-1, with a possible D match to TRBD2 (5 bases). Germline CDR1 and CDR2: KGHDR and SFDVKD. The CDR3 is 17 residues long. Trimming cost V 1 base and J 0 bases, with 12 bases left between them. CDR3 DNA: TGTGCCACCAGTGATTTCTCTAGCCAGAGCTCCTACAATGAGCAGTTCTTC. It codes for CATSDFSSQSSYNEQFF.

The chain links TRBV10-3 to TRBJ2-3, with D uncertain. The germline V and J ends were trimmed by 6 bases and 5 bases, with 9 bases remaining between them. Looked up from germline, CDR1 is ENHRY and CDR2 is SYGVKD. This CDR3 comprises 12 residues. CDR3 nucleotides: TGTGCCATCAGCGTTCACAGAGATACGCAGTATTTT. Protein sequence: CAISVHRDTQYF.

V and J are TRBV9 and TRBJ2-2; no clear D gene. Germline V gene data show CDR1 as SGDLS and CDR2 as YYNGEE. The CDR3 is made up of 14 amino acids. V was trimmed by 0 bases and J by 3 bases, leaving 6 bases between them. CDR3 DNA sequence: TGTGCCAGCAGCGTAGACTGGTACACCGGGGAGCTGTTTTTT. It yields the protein CASSVDWYTGELFF. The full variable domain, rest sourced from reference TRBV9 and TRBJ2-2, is DSGVTQTPKHLITATGQRVTLRCSPRSGDLSVYWYQQSLDQGLQFLIQYYNGEERAKGNILERFSAQQFPDLHSELNLSSLELGDSALYFCASSVDWYTGELFFGEGSRLTVL.

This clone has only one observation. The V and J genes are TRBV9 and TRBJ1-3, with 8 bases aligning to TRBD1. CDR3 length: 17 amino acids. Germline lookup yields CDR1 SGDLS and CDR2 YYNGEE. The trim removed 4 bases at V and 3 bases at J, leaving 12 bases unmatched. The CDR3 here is CASSPISGQGGGNTIYF. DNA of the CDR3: TGTGCCAGCAGCCCCATTAGCGGACAGGGAGGTGGAAACACCATATATTTT.

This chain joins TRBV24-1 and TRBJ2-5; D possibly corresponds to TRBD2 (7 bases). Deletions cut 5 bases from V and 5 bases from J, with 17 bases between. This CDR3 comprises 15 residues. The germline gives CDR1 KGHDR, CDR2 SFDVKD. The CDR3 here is CATSAWGGLGETQYF. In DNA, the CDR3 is TGTGCCACCAGTGCCTGGGGGGGGCTCGGGGAGACCCAGTACTTC.

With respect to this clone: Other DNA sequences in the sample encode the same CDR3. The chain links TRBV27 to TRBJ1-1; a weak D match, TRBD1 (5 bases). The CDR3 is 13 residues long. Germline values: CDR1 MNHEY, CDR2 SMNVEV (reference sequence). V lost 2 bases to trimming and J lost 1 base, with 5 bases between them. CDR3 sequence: CASSLTGNTEAFF. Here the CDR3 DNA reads TGTGCCAGCAGTTTAACAGGGAACACTGAAGCTTTCTTT.

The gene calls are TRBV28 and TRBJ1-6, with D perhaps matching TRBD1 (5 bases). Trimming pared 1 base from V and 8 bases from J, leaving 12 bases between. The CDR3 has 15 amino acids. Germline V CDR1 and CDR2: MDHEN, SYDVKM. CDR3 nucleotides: TGTGCCAGCAGTTTATCGGGGGTGAACGATTCACCCCTCCACTTT. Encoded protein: CASSLSGVNDSPLHF. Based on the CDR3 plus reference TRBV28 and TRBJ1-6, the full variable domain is DVKVTQSSRYLVKRTGEKVFLECVQDMDHENMFWYRQDPGLGLRLIYFSYDVKMKEKGDIPEGYSVSREKKERFSLILESASTNQTSMYLCASSLSGVNDSPLHFGNGTRLTVT.

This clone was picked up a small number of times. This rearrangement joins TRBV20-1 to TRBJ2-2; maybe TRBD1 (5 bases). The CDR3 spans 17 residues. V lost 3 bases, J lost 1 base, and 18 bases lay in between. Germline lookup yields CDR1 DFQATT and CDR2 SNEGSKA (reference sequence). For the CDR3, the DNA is TGCAGTGCTAGTCCGCGGCAGGGCCGGAGGAACACCGGGGAGCTGTTTTTT. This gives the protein CSASPRQGRRNTGELFF.

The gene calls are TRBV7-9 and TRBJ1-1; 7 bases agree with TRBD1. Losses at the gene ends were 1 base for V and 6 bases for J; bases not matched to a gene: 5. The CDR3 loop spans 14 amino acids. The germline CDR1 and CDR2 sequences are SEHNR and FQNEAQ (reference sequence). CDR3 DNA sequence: TGTGCCAGCAGCTTAGGGGTGACAGGGTCTGAAGCTTTCTTT. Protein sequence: CASSLGVTGSEAFF.

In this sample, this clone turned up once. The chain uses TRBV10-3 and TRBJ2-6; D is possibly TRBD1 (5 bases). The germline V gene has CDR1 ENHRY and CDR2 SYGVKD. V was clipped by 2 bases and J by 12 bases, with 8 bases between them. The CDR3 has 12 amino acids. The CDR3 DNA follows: TGTGCCATCAGTGAGGGGGCCGGCGTCCTGACTTTC. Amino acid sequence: CAISEGAGVLTF.

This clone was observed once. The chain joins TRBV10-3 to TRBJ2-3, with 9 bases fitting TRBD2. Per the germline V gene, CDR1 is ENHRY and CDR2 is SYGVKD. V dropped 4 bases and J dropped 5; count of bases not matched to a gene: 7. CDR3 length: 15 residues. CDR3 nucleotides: TGTGCCATCAGTGCGATAGCGGGAGTGGTAGATACGCAGTATTTT. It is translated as CAISAIAGVVDTQYF.

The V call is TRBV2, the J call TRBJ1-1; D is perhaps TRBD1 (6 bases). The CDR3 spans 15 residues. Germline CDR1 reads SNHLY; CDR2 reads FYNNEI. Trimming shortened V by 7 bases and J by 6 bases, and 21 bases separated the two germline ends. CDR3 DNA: TGTGCCAGCAATAAAGACGGGGGGGCGGCAGCTGAAGCTTTCTTT. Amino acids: CASNKDGGAAAEAFF.

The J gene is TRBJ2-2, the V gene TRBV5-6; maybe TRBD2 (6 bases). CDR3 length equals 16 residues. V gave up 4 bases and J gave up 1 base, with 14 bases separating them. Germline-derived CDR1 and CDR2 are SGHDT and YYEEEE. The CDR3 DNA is TGTGCCAGCAGCATGATGGGACTCCAGAACACCGGGGAGCTGTTTTTT. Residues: CASSMMGLQNTGELFF.

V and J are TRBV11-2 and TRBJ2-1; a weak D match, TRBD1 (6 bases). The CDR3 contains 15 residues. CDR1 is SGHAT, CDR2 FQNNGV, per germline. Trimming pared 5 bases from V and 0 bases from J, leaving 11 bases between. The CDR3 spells CASSRRTDSYNEQFF. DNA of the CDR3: TGTGCCAGCAGCCGACGGACAGACTCCTACAATGAGCAGTTCTTC.

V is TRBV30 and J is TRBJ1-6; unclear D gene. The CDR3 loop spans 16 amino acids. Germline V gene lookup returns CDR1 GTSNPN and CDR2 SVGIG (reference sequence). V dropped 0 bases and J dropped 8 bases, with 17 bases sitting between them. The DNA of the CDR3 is TGTGCCTGGAGTGTACGCCAACGGTATACTGATTCACCCCTCCACTTT. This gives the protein CAWSVRQRYTDSPLHF. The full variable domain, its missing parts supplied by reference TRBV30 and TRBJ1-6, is SQTIHQWPATLVQPVGSPLSLECTVEGTSNPNLYWYRQAAGRGLQLLFYSVGIGQISSEVPQNLSASRPQDRQFILSSKKLLLSDSGFYLCAWSVRQRYTDSPLHFGNGTRLTVT.

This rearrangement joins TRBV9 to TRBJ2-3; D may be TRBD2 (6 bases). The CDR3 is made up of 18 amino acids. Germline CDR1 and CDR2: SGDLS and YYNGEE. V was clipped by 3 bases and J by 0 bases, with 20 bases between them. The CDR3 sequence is CASSDPWGSSGSTDTQYF. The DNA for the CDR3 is TGTGCCAGCAGCGACCCCTGGGGGAGTAGCGGCAGCACAGATACGCAGTATTTT.

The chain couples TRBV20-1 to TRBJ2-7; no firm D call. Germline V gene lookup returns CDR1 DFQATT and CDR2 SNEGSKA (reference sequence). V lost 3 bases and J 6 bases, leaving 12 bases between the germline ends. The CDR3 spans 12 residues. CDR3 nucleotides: TGCAGTGCTAGTGCCCTAGTAGGCGAGCAGTACGTC. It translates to CSASALVGEQYV.

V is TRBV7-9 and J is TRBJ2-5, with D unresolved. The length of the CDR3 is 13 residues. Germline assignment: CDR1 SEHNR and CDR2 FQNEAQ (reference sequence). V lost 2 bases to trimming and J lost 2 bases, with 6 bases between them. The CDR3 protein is CASSLFEQETQYF. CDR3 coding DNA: TGTGCCAGCAGCTTATTTGAGCAAGAGACCCAGTACTTC.

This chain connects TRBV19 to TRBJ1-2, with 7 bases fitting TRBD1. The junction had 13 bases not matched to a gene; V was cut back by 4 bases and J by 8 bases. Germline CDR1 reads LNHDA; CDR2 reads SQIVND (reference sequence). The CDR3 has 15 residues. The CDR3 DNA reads TGTGCCAGTAGTACCACGTCCCGGGACAGCGGGGGCTACACCTTC. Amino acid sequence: CASSTTSRDSGGYTF.

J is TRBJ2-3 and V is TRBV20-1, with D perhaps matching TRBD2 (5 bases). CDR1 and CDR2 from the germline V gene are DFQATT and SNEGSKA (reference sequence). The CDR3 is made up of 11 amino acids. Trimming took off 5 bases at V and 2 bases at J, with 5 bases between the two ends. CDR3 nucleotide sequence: TGCAGTGCTGGACTCACAGATACGCAGTATTTT. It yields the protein CSAGLTDTQYF.

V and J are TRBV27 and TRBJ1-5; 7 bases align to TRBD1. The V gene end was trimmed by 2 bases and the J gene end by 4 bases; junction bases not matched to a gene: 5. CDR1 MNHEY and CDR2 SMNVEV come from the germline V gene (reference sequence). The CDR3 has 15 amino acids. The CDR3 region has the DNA TGTGCCAGCAGTTTACAGGGACAGAGAAATCAGCCCCAGCATTTT. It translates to CASSLQGQRNQPQHF.

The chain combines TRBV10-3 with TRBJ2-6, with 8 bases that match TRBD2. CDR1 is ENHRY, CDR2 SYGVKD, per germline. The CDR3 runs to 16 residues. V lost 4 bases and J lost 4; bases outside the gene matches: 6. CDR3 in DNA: TGTGCCATCAGTGTCGGGGGGGTTGCCGGGGCCAACGTCCTGACTTTC. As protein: CAISVGGVAGANVLTF.

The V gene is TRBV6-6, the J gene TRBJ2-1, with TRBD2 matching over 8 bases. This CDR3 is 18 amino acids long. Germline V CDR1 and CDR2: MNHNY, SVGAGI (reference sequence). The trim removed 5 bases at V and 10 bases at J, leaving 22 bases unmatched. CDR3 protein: CASSLAGLGTGGDYEQFF. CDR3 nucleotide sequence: TGTGCCAGCAGTCTAGCGGGCCTTGGGACGGGAGGGGATTACGAGCAGTTCTTC.

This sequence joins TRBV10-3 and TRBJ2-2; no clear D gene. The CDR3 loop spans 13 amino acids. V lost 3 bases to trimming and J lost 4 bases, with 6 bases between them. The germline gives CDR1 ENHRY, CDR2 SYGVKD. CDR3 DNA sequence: TGTGCCATCAGTGAACAGATCACCGGGGAGCTGTTTTTT. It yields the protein CAISEQITGELFF.

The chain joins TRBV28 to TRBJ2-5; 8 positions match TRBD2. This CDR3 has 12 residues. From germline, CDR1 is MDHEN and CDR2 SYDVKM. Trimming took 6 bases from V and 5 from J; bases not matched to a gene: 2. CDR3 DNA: TGTGCCAGCAGAAGCGGGAGTGAGACCCAGTACTTC. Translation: CASRSGSETQYF.

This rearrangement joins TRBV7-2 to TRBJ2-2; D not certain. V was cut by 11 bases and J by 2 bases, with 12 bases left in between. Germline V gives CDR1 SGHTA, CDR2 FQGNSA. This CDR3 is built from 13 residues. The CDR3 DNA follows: TGTGCCCCCTCGGAGCTTAACACCGGGGAGCTGTTTTTT. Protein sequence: CAPSELNTGELFF. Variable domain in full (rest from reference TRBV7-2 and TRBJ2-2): GAGVSQSPSNKVTEKGKDVELRCDPISGHTALYWYRQSLGQGLEFLIYFQGNSAPDKSGLPSDRFSAERTGGSVSTLTIQRTQQEDSAVYLCAPSELNTGELFFGEGSRLTVL.

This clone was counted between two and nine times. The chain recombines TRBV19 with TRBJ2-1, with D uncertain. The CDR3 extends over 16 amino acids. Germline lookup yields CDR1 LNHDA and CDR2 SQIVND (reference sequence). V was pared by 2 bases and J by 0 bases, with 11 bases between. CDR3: CASSIQSPSSYNEQFF. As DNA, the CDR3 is TGTGCCAGTAGTATACAAAGCCCAAGCTCCTACAATGAGCAGTTCTTC.

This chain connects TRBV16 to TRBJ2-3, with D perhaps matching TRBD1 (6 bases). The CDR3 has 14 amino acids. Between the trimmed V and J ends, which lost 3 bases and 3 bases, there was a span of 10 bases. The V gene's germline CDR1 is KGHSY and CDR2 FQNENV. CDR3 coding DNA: TGTGCCAGCAGCCAGTACAGGGAAACAGATACGCAGTATTTT. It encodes CASSQYRETDTQYF.

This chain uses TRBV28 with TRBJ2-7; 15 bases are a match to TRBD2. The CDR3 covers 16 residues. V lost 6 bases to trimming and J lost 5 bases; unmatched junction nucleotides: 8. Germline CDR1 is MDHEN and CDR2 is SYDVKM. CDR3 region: CASSTGTSGRFHEQYF. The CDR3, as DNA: TGTGCCAGCAGCACCGGGACTAGCGGGAGGTTCCACGAGCAGTACTTC.

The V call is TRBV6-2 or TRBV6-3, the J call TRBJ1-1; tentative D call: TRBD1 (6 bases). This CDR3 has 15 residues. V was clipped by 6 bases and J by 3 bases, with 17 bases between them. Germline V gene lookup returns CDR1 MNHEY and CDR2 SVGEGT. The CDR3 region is CASSTLQGLYTEAFF. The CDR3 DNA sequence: TGTGCCAGCAGCACCCTACAGGGTCTTTACACTGAAGCTTTCTTT.